The present entry profiles one T cell receptor beta chain with its context. Its antigen is not identified. Germline CDR1 reads WSHSY; CDR2 reads SAAADI. The V end was cut by 7 bases, the J end by 6 bases, with 4 bases between. The CDR3 has 9 amino acids. The entry originates in a study of post-analysis software for immune sequencing data. Study as a whole: The study covered relapsing-remitting, secondary progressive and progressive-relapsing courses of multiple sclerosis.

Regarding the study as a whole: The F measure placed samples prepared in the same batch into strongly shared clusters. In multiple sclerosis, normalized Chao1 diversity was significantly below that of controls. Relative to controls, patients had about five TRBV segments at higher frequency, with TRBV5-6, TRBV5-1 and TRBV20-1 among these.

Unique molecular identifiers had been added to the TCR beta cDNA libraries. Some 500,000 cDNA molecules were recovered from an input of roughly 0.85 to 10 million T cells. TCRdb re-called the PCR reads through MiXCR, storing one row per CDR3 protein. The data show roughly 410,000 distinct CDR3 sequences, less than 40% seen once. The sample taken for sequencing was blood. V is TRBV10-2 and J is TRBJ2-7, with no clear D. The receptor was isolated from a girl aged 10 to 17 with multiple sclerosis. CDR3 sequence reads: CASTGEQYF. CDR3 DNA sequence: TGCGCCAGCACTGGCGAGCAGTACTTC.